This is a list of T cell receptor beta chains from one sample in a study of cytomegalovirus exposure and HLA in healthy donors. The table came from immunoSEQ multiplex PCR; TCRdb's copy has only in-frame clones and leaves some out. This table holds around 150,000 clones, under 80% found once. Sequencing was carried out using PBMCs. The receptors come from a male donor in good health and CMV-seronegative. The CDR3 runs from the conserved cysteine through the conserved F or W. Each record gives: V gene, D gene, clone size, J gene, CDR3 DNA, CDR3 protein. The D gene is left open where the match is weak. Size values are once, few and many counts, or a class for expanded clones, and some rows have none.

>TRBV9|.|.|TRBJ1-2
TGTGCCAGCAGCAAAGAACAGCCCTATGGCTACCCCTTC
CASSKEQPYGYPF
>TRBV10-2|.|.|TRBJ2-1
TGCGCCAGCAGTCCCAGCACTAATTACAATGAGCAGTTCTTC
CASSPSTNYNEQFF
>TRBV6-1|TRBD1|.|TRBJ1-1
TGTGCCAGCAGTGAATTTAGGACAGGGGCCCTAGTGGCTTTCTTT
CASSEFRTGALVAFF
>TRBV2|TRBD1|.|TRBJ1-5
TGTGCCAGCAGGCGGAGACAGGGGAAAAGCAATCAGCCCCAGCATTTT
CASRRRQGKSNQPQHF
>TRBV9|.|.|TRBJ2-1
TGTGCCAGCAGCGTTAGCGGTGACTCCTACAATGAGCAGTTCTTC
CASSVSGDSYNEQFF
>TRBV6-1|.|few|TRBJ1-2
TGTGCCAGCAGCCGCCTTGGGGCCTACTATGGCTACACCTTC
CASSRLGAYYGYTF
>TRBV19|TRBD2|.|TRBJ2-5
TGTGCCAGTAGTATAGTCGGGACTAGCGGGGGTTACCAAGAGACCCAGTACTTC
CASSIVGTSGGYQETQYF
>TRBV5-1|.|.|TRBJ1-1
TGCGCCAGCAGCTTGAGCCGGGTCATGAACACTGAAGCTTTCTTT
CASSLSRVMNTEAFF
>TRBV30|.|once|TRBJ1-6
TGTGCCTGGAGTGCGCTCGGGAGGGCGCGTAATTCACCCCTCCACTTT
CAWSALGRARNSPLHF
>TRBV5-1|TRBD1|.|TRBJ2-5
TGCGCCAGCAGCTCTAGGACAGGGGGACTGGCCCAGTACTTC
CASSSRTGGLAQYF
>TRBV27|.|.|TRBJ1-2
TGTGCCAGCAGCGCCACAGGGAGAGGTGGTGGCTACACCTTC
CASSATGRGGGYTF
>TRBV11-2|.|.|TRBJ2-7
TGTGCCAGCAGCTTAGACAACGGGACACCCAGGGGCTACGAGCAGTACTTC
CASSLDNGTPRGYEQYF
>TRBV10-3|TRBD1|.|TRBJ1-1
TGTGCCATCAGTACACAGGACAGGGGAGATAAACCTGAAGCTTTCTTT
CAISTQDRGDKPEAFF
>TRBV4-1|.|.|TRBJ2-2
TGCGCCAGCAGCCAAGATACGGTATCCGCGAACACCGGGGAGCTGTTTTTT
CASSQDTVSANTGELFF
>TRBV6-6|.|.|TRBJ1-1
TGTGCCAGCAGTTGGGCACGGGAGAACACTGAAGCTTTCTTT
CASSWARENTEAFF
>TRBV6-6|.|.|TRBJ2-1
TGTGCCAGCAGTTGGACAGCTCCTTACAATGAGCAGTTCTTC
CASSWTAPYNEQFF
>TRBV6-5|TRBD1|.|TRBJ1-1
TGTGCCAGCAGATCGACAGGGGGCCCTGAAGCTTTCTTT
CASRSTGGPEAFF
>TRBV6-5|TRBD1|.|TRBJ1-1
TGTGCCAGCAGTTACCTACAGGGGATAGGGAACACTGAAGCTTTCTTT
CASSYLQGIGNTEAFF
>TRBV6-4|.|.|TRBJ1-1
TGTGCCAGCAGTATAAGCTTGAACACTGAAGCTTTCTTT
CASSISLNTEAFF
>TRBV2|.|.|TRBJ2-2
TGTGCCAGCAGTGAGCAACCGGGCGGGGAGCTGTTTTTT
CASSEQPGGELFF
>TRBV7-3|.|.|TRBJ2-2
TGTGCCAGCAGCCCTTTCAGTTGGGGCCAGCGGGCGGAAGAGGCCGGGGAGCTGTTTTTT
CASSPFSWGQRAEEAGELFF
>TRBV4-1|.|.|TRBJ2-5
TGCGCCAGCAGCCAAGGATGGTACAGGGCTCAAGAGACCCAGTACTTC
CASSQGWYRAQETQYF
>TRBV28|.|.|TRBJ2-7
TGTGCCAGCAGAGGCAGGGTCACCTACGAGCAGTACTTC
CASRGRVTYEQYF
>TRBV10-2|.|.|TRBJ2-7
TGCGCCAGCAGTACAGTGTCCCAGAACTACGAGCAGTACTTC
CASSTVSQNYEQYF
>TRBV10-3|TRBD1|.|TRBJ2-6
TGTGCCATCAGAGAAACCGGGACAGGGGCCCGCTCTGGGGCCAACGTCCTGACTTTC
CAIRETGTGARSGANVLTF
>TRBV7-2|.|.|TRBJ1-2
TGTGCCAGCAGCTTAGTCAGCGGGTCTGGGGGCTACACCTTC
CASSLVSGSGGYTF